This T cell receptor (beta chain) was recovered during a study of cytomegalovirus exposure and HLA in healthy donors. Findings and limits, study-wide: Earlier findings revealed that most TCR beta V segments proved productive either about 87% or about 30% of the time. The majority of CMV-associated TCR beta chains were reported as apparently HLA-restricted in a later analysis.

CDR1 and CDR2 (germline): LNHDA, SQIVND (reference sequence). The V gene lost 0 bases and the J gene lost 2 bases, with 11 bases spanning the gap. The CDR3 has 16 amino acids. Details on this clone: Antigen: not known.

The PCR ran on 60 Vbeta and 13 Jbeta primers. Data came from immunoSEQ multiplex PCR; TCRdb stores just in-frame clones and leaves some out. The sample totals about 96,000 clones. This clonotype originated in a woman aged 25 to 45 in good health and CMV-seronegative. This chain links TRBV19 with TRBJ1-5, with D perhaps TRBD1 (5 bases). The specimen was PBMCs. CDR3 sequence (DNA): TGTGCCAGTAGTATAGATCTTAGGGGCGGCAATCAGCCCCAGCATTTT. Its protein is CASSIDLRGGNQPQHF.